The next 30 T cell receptor beta chains were all read from a single sample in a study of blood T cell repertoires in COVID-19 (dated by TCRdb to the early 2020s). The library was produced with the immunoSEQ multiplex PCR assay. In its TCRdb copy, this immuneACCESS table keeps in-frame sequences only and misses some clones. Where compared with another copy, unresolved V genes explain less than half of these, and the others have no known cause. Here the sample has tens of thousands of clones; 60% to 85% occur a single time. The ten top clones hold about half of the sample. The material sequenced was peripheral blood. Receptors were obtained from a human donor in a cohort sampled during active COVID-19.

V usage is TRBV19 and J usage is TRBJ1-1; D is uncertain. The V gene's germline CDR1 is LNHDA and CDR2 SQIVND (reference sequence). The V end lost 1 base, the J end lost 4 bases, and 10 bases lay between the germline ends. The CDR3 runs 14 residues. The DNA of the CDR3 is TGTGCCAGTAGTATAGGTGGGTCGGGCACTGAAGCTTTCTTT. Encoded protein: CASSIGGSGTEAFF.

This rearrangement joins TRBV18 to TRBJ1-2; no clear D. Trimming took 3 bases from V and 3 from J, leaving 8 bases between them. CDR1 and CDR2 from the germline V gene are KGHSH and LQKENI. The CDR3 totals 13 residues. CDR3 sequence: CASSPGQDYGYTF. CDR3 nucleotide sequence: TGTGCCAGCTCACCTGGGCAGGACTATGGCTACACCTTC.

This sequence joins TRBV3-1 (or the pseudogene TRBV3-2) and TRBJ2-7; TRBD1 matches 7 bases. The V gene's germline CDR1 is LGHDT and CDR2 YNNKEL (reference sequence). This CDR3 contains 12 residues. The V and J ends lost 7 bases and 8 bases, in that order; junction bases with no gene match: 8. The CDR3 DNA reads as TGTGCCAGCACCATCGGGACAGACAAGCAGTACTTC. Translation: CASTIGTDKQYF.

This clone turned up a few times. The chain recombines TRBV28 with TRBJ1-1; D is ambiguous. V lost 6 bases, J lost 2 bases, and 10 bases lay in between. There are 13 residues in the CDR3. Germline loops: CDR1 MDHEN, CDR2 SYDVKM. The CDR3 sequence: CASRPRVNTEAFF. CDR3 coding DNA: TGTGCCAGCAGACCCCGAGTTAACACTGAAGCTTTCTTT.

This clone was recorded once. The V and J genes are TRBV5-4 and TRBJ1-2; no clear D gene. The length of the CDR3 is 14 residues. Germline V CDR1 and CDR2: SGHNT, YYREEE (reference sequence). Trimming stripped 3 bases from V and 4 bases from J, with 13 bases between. CDR3 DNA sequence: TGTGCCAGCAGCTCTGGGCCCACTTTCTATGGCTACACCTTC. This gives the protein CASSSGPTFYGYTF.

CDR3 residues: CASSPPDRKNAGANVLTF. CDR3 coding DNA: TGTGCCAGCTCACCACCGGACAGAAAGAACGCTGGGGCCAACGTCCTGACTTTC. The chain couples TRBV18 to TRBJ2-6; tentative D call: TRBD1 (6 bases). The germline V and J ends were trimmed by 0 bases and 2 bases, with 14 bases remaining between them. The CDR3 is 18 amino acids. Germline CDR1 and CDR2: KGHSH and LQKENI.

CDR3 loop: CASSPGLYGYTF. The CDR3 DNA is TGTGCCAGCAGCCCGGGACTCTATGGCTACACCTTC. V gene TRBV7-2 combines with J gene TRBJ1-2; perhaps TRBD1 as D (5 bases). CDR3 size: 12 residues. The ends were cut back, 5 bases at V and 4 bases at J, with 8 bases in the middle. CDR1 and CDR2 from the germline V gene are SGHTA and FQGNSA.

This chain uses TRBV10-3 with TRBJ2-7; D perhaps matches TRBD1 (5 bases). Trimming removed 8 bases at V and 2 bases at J, with 13 bases between. CDR1 is ENHRY, CDR2 SYGVKD, per germline. The CDR3 totals 13 residues. CDR3 sequence: CAIGAGHPYEQYF. DNA for the CDR3: TGTGCCATCGGGGCAGGCCACCCCTACGAGCAGTACTTC.

The genes are TRBV5-5 and TRBJ2-7; 13 bases map to TRBD2. This CDR3 is built from 15 residues. CDR1 is SGHKS and CDR2 is YYEKEE in the germline V gene (reference sequence). With 4 bases clipped from V and 2 bases from J, the junction kept 3 bases outside the gene matches. CDR3 coding DNA: TGTGCCAGCAGCCTGGGACTAGCGGGGACCTACGAGCAGTACTTC. Translating gives CASSLGLAGTYEQYF.

The chain employs TRBV7-3 and TRBJ2-1; TRBD1 might be the D (6 bases). This CDR3 region has 13 residues. Trimming removed 1 base from V and 11 bases from J, with 12 bases in between. Germline assignment: CDR1 SGHTA and CDR2 FQGTGA. The CDR3 loop is CASSLNRRDKQFF. As DNA, the CDR3 is TGTGCCAGCAGCTTAAATAGACGGGACAAGCAGTTCTTC. Drawing the rest from reference TRBV7-3 and TRBJ2-1, the complete variable domain is GAGVSQTPSNKVTEKGKYVELRCDPISGHTALYWYRQSLGQGPEFLIYFQGTGAADDSGLPNDRFFAVRPEGSVSTLKIQRTERGDSAVYLCASSLNRRDKQFFGPGTRLTVL.

V is TRBV11-3 and J is TRBJ2-5, with TRBD2 matching 10 bases. CDR3 length: 13 amino acids. J was trimmed by 3 bases and V by 5 bases; bases with no gene match: 0. The germline gives CDR1 SGHNT, CDR2 YENEEA. The CDR3 loop is CASSTSGEETQYF. The CDR3 DNA follows: TGTGCCAGCAGCACTAGCGGGGAAGAGACCCAGTACTTC.

The genes are TRBV28 and TRBJ2-7, with D tentatively TRBD1 (5 bases). Germline CDR1 and CDR2: MDHEN and SYDVKM. CDR3 length: 14 amino acids. Trimming removed 6 bases from V and 6 bases from J, with 18 bases in between. The CDR3, as DNA: TGTGCCAGCAGCCAAAGGGGTACGCGAGTCGAGCAGTACTTC. It yields the protein CASSQRGTRVEQYF.

With respect to this clone: Sequence at one end of the junction differs from germline and may be a read error. The gene calls are TRBV29-1 and TRBJ2-1; TRBD2 matches 9 bases. The CDR3 is 12 amino acids. CDR1 SQVTM and CDR2 ANQGSEA come from the germline V gene. The CDR3 loop is CSVGQTGTSKVF. The CDR3 DNA follows: TGCAGCGTTGGACAGACCGGGACTAGCAAGGTCTTC.

The gene calls are TRBV5-6 and TRBJ1-1; possible D gene TRBD1, 6 bases. The CDR3 contains 13 residues. Germline CDR1 reads SGHDT; CDR2 reads YYEEEE. V lost 1 base and J lost 6, with 10 bases in between. CDR3 bases: TGTGCCAGCAGCTTGAACAGGGTGGCTGAAGCTTTCTTT. Protein: CASSLNRVAEAFF.

Details on this clone: Germline is not matched at one junction end, which may reflect a read error. The CDR3 sequence: CASSPRPSGRTDTQYF. CDR3 sequence (DNA): TGTGCTAGCAGCCCCCGGCCTAGCGGGAGGACAGATACGCAGTATTTT. This sequence joins TRBV7-7 and TRBJ2-3; 11 positions agree with TRBD2. The CDR3 is 16 residues long. From germline, CDR1 is SSHAT and CDR2 FNYEAQ (reference sequence). Looking up the rest from reference TRBV7-7 and TRBJ2-3 gives the full variable domain: GAGVSQSPRYKVTKRGQDVTLRCDPISSHATLYWYQQALGQGPEFLTYFNYEAQPDKSGLPSDRFSAERPEGSISTLTIQRTEQRDSAMYRCASSPRPSGRTDTQYFGPGTRLTVL.

The V call is TRBV7-6, the J call TRBJ2-3; possibly TRBD2 for D (5 bases). CDR1 is SGHVS and CDR2 is FNYEAQ in the germline V gene. This CDR3 is 15 amino acids long. Deletions cut 2 bases from V and 3 bases from J, with 12 bases between. This CDR3 reads CASSLFGVRTDTQYF. As DNA, the CDR3 is TGTGCCAGCAGCTTATTCGGGGTTCGGACAGATACGCAGTATTTT.

V is TRBV5-1 and J is TRBJ2-3, with unresolved D. Trimming removed 4 bases at V and 2 bases at J, with 11 bases between. The length of the CDR3 is 14 residues. Germline lookup yields CDR1 SGHRS and CDR2 YFSETQ. The CDR3 DNA sequence: TGCGCCAGCAGCCATTCGGCGGACACAGATACGCAGTATTTT. This translates into CASSHSADTDTQYF.

V gene TRBV9 combines with J gene TRBJ2-2, with 8 bases lining up with TRBD1. Per the germline V gene, CDR1 is SGDLS and CDR2 is YYNGEE. The CDR3 sequence is 19 residues long. After removal of 0 bases from V and 5 bases from J, the junction contained 15 bases not matched to a gene. DNA for the CDR3: TGTGCCAGCAGCGTAGCTTGGACAGGGAATGGGTTGGGGACCGGGGAGCTGTTTTTT. Its translation is CASSVAWTGNGLGTGELFF.

The chain combines TRBV24-1 with TRBJ2-6; D ambiguous. V gave up 9 bases and J gave up 0 bases, with 5 bases separating them. The CDR3 totals 13 residues. Germline V gene data show CDR1 as KGHDR and CDR2 as SFDVKD. CDR3 region: CATSRSGANVLTF. In DNA form, the CDR3 reads TGTGCCACCTCCCGCTCTGGGGCCAACGTCCTGACTTTC.

This sequence joins TRBV9 and TRBJ2-2; D unresolved. Germline CDR1 SGDLS, CDR2 YYNGEE. The V gene lost 0 bases and the J gene lost 1 base, with 7 bases spanning the gap. The CDR3 runs to 15 residues. For the CDR3, the DNA is TGTGCCAGCAGCGTAGGAGGTGGGAACACCGGGGAGCTGTTTTTT. Amino acid sequence: CASSVGGGNTGELFF.

This chain connects TRBV7-9 to TRBJ1-2; no definite D call. CDR1 SEHNR and CDR2 FQNEAQ come from the germline V gene (reference sequence). This CDR3 is 19 amino acids long. Trimming cost V 3 bases and J 4 bases, with 27 bases left between them. CDR3 residues: CASSLYLEALRSGVYGYTF. In DNA, the CDR3 is TGTGCCAGCAGCTTGTACCTAGAGGCACTTCGCTCGGGTGTCTATGGCTACACCTTC.

This clone appeared many times. This chain connects TRBV19 to TRBJ1-5; the D gene is possibly TRBD1 (6 bases). CDR3 length: 13 amino acids. The V end lost 11 bases, the J end lost 3 bases, and 14 bases lay between the germline ends. Germline loops: CDR1 LNHDA, CDR2 SQIVND (reference sequence). The CDR3 protein is CAVSGGLNQPQHF. CDR3 nucleotides: TGTGCCGTGAGTGGGGGCCTCAATCAGCCCCAGCATTTT.

The J gene is TRBJ1-4, the V gene TRBV11-1; 7 bases match TRBD1. Unmatched junction bases numbered 10, after V lost 8 bases and J lost 7 bases. This CDR3 comprises 14 residues. CDR1 is SGHAT and CDR2 is FQDESV in the germline V gene (reference sequence). The CDR3: CASASRGAGEKLFF. In DNA, the CDR3 is TGTGCCAGCGCAAGCAGGGGGGCCGGTGAAAAACTGTTTTTT.

This clone has a handful of counts. This rearrangement joins TRBV5-1 to TRBJ2-7; 7 bases align to TRBD1. The V and J ends lost 3 bases and 3 bases, in that order; junction bases with no gene match: 6. The CDR3 runs 14 residues. From germline, CDR1 is SGHRS and CDR2 YFSETQ. CDR3 sequence (DNA): TGCGCCAGCAGCTCCAGGGGGTTTGTCTACGAGCAGTACTTC. Translating gives CASSSRGFVYEQYF.

This chain uses TRBV19 with TRBJ1-1, with 8 bases lining up with TRBD1. V shed 4 bases, J shed 3 bases, and the junction held 4 bases outside the gene matches. Germline CDR1 reads LNHDA; CDR2 reads SQIVND (reference sequence). The CDR3 extends over 14 amino acids. CDR3: CASSKGQVYTEAFF. CDR3 in DNA: TGTGCCAGTAGTAAGGGACAGGTGTACACTGAAGCTTTCTTT. Complete variable domain (other parts from reference TRBV19 and TRBJ1-1): DGGITQSPKYLFRKEGQNVTLSCEQNLNHDAMYWYRQDPGQGLRLIYYSQIVNDFQKGDIAEGYSVSREKKESFPLTVTSAQKNPTAFYLCASSKGQVYTEAFFGQGTRLTVV.

This clone was counted between two and nine times. The J gene is TRBJ2-5, the V gene TRBV29-1, with TRBD1 matching 9 bases. The CDR3 has 13 residues. Germline CDR1 and CDR2: SQVTM and ANQGSEA. Trimming cost V 8 bases and J 0 bases; bases outside gene matches: 4. This chain's CDR3 is CSSRTGDQETQYF. The CDR3 nucleotides are TGCAGCTCCCGGACAGGGGACCAAGAGACCCAGTACTTC.

This clone has a handful of counts. V usage is TRBV19 and J usage is TRBJ2-5; the match to TRBD2 covers 7 bases. The germline gives CDR1 LNHDA, CDR2 SQIVND (reference sequence). CDR3 length: 15 residues. V dropped 3 bases and J dropped 7; count of bases not matched to a gene: 11. Here the CDR3 DNA reads TGTGCCAGTAGTATGACGGGGGGTTGGAGTCGGACCCAGTACTTC. Translated: CASSMTGGWSRTQYF.

The chain is built from TRBV19 and TRBJ2-3; 9 nucleotides agree with TRBD1. The CDR3 sequence is 14 residues long. CDR1 and CDR2 (germline): LNHDA, SQIVND (reference sequence). After removal of 9 bases from V and 1 base from J, the junction contained 5 bases not matched to a gene. The CDR3 coding sequence is TGTGCCAGCTTAACAGGGGGCGGCACAGATACGCAGTATTTT. This codes for CASLTGGGTDTQYF.

V and J are TRBV5-1 and TRBJ2-5; D is unclear. The V end was cut by 1 base, the J end by 3 bases, with 7 bases between. Germline values: CDR1 SGHRS, CDR2 YFSETQ. The length of the CDR3 is 13 residues. Here the CDR3 reads CASSLNREETQYF. CDR3 sequence (DNA): TGCGCCAGCAGCTTGAACAGAGAAGAGACCCAGTACTTC.

This clone occurred a few times. The genes are TRBV28 and TRBJ1-1, with D possibly matching TRBD1 (5 bases). The CDR3 loop spans 12 amino acids. Germline V gene data show CDR1 as MDHEN and CDR2 as SYDVKM. Between the trimmed V and J ends, which lost 5 bases and 5 bases, there was a span of 9 bases. The CDR3 DNA reads as TGTGCCAGCAGTCTACAGGTGACTGAAGCTTTCTTT. Translation gives CASSLQVTEAFF.